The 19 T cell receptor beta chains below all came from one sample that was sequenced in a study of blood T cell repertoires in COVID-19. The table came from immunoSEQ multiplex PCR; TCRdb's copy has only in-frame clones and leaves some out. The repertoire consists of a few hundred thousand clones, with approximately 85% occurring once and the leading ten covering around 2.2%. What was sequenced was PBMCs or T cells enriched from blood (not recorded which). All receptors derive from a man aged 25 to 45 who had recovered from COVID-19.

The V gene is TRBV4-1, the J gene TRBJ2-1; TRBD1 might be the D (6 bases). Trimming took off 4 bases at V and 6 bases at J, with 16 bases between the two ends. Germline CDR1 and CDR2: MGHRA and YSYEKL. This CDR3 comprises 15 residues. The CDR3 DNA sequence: TGCGCCAGCAGCCCGGCAGGGGTAGTAGGCAATGAGCAGTTCTTC. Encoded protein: CASSPAGVVGNEQFF.

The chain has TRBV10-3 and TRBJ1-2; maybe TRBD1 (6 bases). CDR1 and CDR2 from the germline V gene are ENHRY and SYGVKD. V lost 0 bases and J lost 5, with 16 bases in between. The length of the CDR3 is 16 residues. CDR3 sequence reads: CAISESEGGRNYGYTF. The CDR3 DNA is TGTGCCATCAGTGAGTCTGAGGGGGGGCGCAATTATGGCTACACCTTC.

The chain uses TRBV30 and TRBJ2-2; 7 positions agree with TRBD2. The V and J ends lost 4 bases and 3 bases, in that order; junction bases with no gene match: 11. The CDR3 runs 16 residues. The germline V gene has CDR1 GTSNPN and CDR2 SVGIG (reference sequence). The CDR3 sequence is CAWTSGTTSHTGELFF. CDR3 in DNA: TGTGCCTGGACTTCCGGGACTACCAGCCACACCGGGGAGCTGTTTTTT.

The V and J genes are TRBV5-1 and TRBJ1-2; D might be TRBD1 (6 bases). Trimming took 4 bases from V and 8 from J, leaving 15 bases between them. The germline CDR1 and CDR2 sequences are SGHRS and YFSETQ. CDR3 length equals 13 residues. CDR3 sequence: CASSHEQGSGYTF. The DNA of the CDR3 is TGCGCCAGCAGCCACGAACAGGGAAGCGGCTACACCTTC.

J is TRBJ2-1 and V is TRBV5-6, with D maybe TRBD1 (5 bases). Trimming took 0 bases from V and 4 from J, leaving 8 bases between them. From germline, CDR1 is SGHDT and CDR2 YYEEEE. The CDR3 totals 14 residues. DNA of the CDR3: TGTGCCAGCAGCTTGGTTGACAGATACAATGAGCAGTTCTTC. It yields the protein CASSLVDRYNEQFF.

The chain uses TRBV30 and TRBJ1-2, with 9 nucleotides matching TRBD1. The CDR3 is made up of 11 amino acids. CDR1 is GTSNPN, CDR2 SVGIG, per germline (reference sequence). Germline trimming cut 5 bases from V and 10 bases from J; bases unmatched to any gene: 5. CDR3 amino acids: CAWGQGSDYTF. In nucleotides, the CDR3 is TGTGCCTGGGGACAGGGGAGCGACTACACCTTC.

CDR3 in DNA: TGTGCCAGTAGTATTGCTCAGTCCGATACGCAGTATTTT. Its protein product is CASSIAQSDTQYF. The V and J genes are TRBV19 and TRBJ2-3; D gene unclear. The V gene's germline CDR1 is LNHDA and CDR2 SQIVND (reference sequence). Trimming took 3 bases from V and 6 from J, leaving 10 bases between them. The CDR3 has 13 residues.

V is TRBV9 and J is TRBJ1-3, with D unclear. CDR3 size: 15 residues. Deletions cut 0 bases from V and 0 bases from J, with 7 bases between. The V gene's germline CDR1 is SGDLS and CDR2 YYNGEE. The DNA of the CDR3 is TGTGCCAGCAGCGTAGGATCCAGCTCTGGAAACACCATATATTTT. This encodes CASSVGSSSGNTIYF.

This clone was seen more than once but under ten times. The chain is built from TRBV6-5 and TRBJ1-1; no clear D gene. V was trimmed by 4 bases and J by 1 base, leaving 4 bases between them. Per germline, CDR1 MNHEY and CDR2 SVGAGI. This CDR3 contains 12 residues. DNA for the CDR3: TGTGCCAGCAGTTCGTGGAACACTGAAGCTTTCTTT. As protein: CASSSWNTEAFF.

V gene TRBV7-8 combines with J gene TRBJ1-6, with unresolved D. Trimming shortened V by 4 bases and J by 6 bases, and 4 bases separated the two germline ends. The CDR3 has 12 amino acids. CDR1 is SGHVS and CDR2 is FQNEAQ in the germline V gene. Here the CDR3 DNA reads TGTGCCAGCAGCTCCCTTAATTCACCCCTCCACTTT. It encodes CASSSLNSPLHF.

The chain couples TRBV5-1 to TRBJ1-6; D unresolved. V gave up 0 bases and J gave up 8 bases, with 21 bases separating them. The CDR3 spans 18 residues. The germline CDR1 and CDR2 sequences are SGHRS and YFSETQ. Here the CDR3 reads CASSLALSGLIGDSPLHF. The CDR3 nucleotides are TGCGCCAGCAGCTTGGCCTTGTCAGGTTTAATAGGTGATTCACCCCTCCACTTT.

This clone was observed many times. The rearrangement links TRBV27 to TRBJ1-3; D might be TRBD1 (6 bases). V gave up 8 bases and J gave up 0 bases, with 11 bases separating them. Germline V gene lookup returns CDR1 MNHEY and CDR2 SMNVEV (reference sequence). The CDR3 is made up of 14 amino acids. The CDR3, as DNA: TGTGCCAGCTGCCGGGACAACTCTGGAAACACCATATATTTT. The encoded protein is CASCRDNSGNTIYF.

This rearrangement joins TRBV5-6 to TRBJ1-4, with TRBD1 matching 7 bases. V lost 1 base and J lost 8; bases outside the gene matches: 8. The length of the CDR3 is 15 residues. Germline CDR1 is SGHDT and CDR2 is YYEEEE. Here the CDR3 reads CASSLQAGGGEKLFF. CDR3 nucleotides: TGTGCCAGCAGCTTGCAGGCAGGGGGTGGCGAAAAACTGTTTTTT.

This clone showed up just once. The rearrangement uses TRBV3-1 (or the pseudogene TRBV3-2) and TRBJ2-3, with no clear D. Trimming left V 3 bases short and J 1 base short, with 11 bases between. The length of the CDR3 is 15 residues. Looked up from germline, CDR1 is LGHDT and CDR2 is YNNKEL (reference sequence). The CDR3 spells CASSHGLRRTDTQYF. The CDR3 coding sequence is TGTGCCAGCAGCCACGGTTTGCGGCGCACAGATACGCAGTATTTT.

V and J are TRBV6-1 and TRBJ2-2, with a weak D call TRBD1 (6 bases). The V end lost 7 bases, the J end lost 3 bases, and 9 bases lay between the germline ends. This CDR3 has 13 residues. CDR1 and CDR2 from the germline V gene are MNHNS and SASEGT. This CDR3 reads CASTKGDTGELFF. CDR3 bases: TGTGCCAGCACCAAGGGGGACACCGGGGAGCTGTTTTTT.

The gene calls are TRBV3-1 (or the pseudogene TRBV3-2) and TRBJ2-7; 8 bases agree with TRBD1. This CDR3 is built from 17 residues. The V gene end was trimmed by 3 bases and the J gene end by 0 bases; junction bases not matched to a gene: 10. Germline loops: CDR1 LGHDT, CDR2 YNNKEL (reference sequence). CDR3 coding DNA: TGTGCCAGCAGCCAGTCCGGGACAGGTAAAAACTCCTACGAGCAGTACTTC. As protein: CASSQSGTGKNSYEQYF.

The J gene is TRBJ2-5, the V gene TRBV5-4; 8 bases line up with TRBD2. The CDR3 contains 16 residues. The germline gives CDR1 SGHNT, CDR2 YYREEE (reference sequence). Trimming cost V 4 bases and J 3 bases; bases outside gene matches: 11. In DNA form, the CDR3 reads TGTGCCAGCAGCGGGCCGGCGGGGGGCCTTAAAGAGACCCAGTACTTC. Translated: CASSGPAGGLKETQYF.

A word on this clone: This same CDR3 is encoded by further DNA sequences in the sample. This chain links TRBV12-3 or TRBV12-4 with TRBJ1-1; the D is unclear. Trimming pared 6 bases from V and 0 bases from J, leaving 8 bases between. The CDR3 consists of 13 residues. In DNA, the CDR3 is TGTGCCAGCAGCCTGCGTGTGAACACTGAAGCTTTCTTT. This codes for CASSLRVNTEAFF.

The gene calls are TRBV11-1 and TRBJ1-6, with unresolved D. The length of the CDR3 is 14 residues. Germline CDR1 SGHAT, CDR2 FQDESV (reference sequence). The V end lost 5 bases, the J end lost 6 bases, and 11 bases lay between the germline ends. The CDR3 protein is CASSPDSGNSPLHF. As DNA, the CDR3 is TGTGCCAGCAGCCCCGACTCCGGTAATTCACCCCTCCACTTT.